This T cell receptor beta chain derives from a study of T cells after yellow fever vaccination. Trimming pared 1 base from V and 4 bases from J, leaving 13 bases between. Germline CDR1 is SGHVS and CDR2 is FNYEAQ. The CDR3 extends over 16 amino acids. UMIs were added to TCR cDNA along with a universal primer site when it was made by 5'RACE template switching. TCRdb processed the 5' RACE reads anew with MiXCR; each CDR3 protein has one entry. The profile shows around 310,000 distinct CDR3 sequences, around 4.5% of them singletons. The specimen was PBMCs, collected 15 days after the yellow fever booster vaccination. The chain employs TRBV7-6 and TRBJ2-2, with D perhaps TRBD1 or TRBD2 (6 bases each). This sequence was found in a man between 18 and 35 years old who received the YFV17D yellow fever vaccine. The CDR3 DNA follows: TGTGCCAGCAGCTTAGAGCGAGGGGGGACCACCGGGGAGCTGTTTTTT. It yields the protein CASSLERGGTTGELFF. Together with reference TRBV7-6 and TRBJ2-2, the CDR3 gives the full variable domain: GAGVSQSPRYKVTKRGQDVALRCDPISGHVSLYWYRQALGQGPEFLTYFNYEAQQDKSGLPNDRFSAERPEGSISTLTIQRTEQRDSAMYRCASSLERGGTTGELFFGEGSRLTVL.